One and the same sample provided the 28 T cell receptor beta chains below, sequenced in a study of beta chain features in type 1 diabetes. Study-level results: Moderate yet significant TCRB CDR3 shortening was seen in Type 1 diabetes patients in all four CD4+ subsets.

All of the isolated RNA was reverse transcribed, so expressed TCRB transcripts were sequenced. Assay used: immunoSEQ multiplex PCR; TCRdb lists only in-frame clones, some missing. The sample shows about 140,000 clones, less than 15% of them seen only once. These receptors' targets are unknown. Material for sequencing was central memory CD4+ T cells from blood. All receptors derive from a man between 18 and 29 years old with type 1 diabetes.

The chain recombines TRBV30 with TRBJ1-5; tentative D call: TRBD1 (6 bases). Looked up from germline, CDR1 is GTSNPN and CDR2 is SVGIG (reference sequence). CDR3 size: 15 residues. The V end was cut by 1 base, the J end by 0 bases, with 10 bases between. The CDR3 DNA reads TGTGCCTGGAGTGCCCTACAGGGTAGCAATCAGCCCCAGCATTTT. It encodes CAWSALQGSNQPQHF.

This sequence joins TRBV9 and TRBJ2-5; D is uncertain. The V gene lost 0 bases and the J gene lost 1 base, with 13 bases spanning the gap. CDR1 and CDR2 from the germline V gene are SGDLS and YYNGEE. The CDR3 consists of 16 residues. Here the CDR3 DNA reads TGTGCCAGCAGCGTAGGGGATGGTGAAGGCCAAGAGACCCAGTACTTC. It translates to CASSVGDGEGQETQYF.

This sequence joins TRBV9 and TRBJ2-2; D is perhaps TRBD2 (5 bases). The CDR3 loop spans 14 amino acids. Germline V gene lookup returns CDR1 SGDLS and CDR2 YYNGEE. Trimming stripped 3 bases from V and 1 base from J, with 7 bases between. Here the CDR3 DNA reads TGTGCCAGCAGCGAAAGCGGGAACACCGGGGAGCTGTTTTTT. It specifies CASSESGNTGELFF.

This clone was picked up a small number of times. The chain couples TRBV5-4 to TRBJ1-6; the D is unclear. Germline assignment: CDR1 SGHNT and CDR2 YYREEE (reference sequence). The V end lost 4 bases, the J end lost 0 bases, and 17 bases lay between the germline ends. This CDR3 spans 18 amino acids. CDR3 residues: CASSPHLQGSSYNSPLHF. The CDR3 nucleotides are TGTGCCAGCAGCCCCCATCTCCAAGGGAGCTCCTATAATTCACCCCTCCACTTT.

A few counts support this clone. The V call is TRBV7-9, the J call TRBJ1-1; tentatively, D is TRBD1 (5 bases). Germline CDR1 is SEHNR and CDR2 is FQNEAQ (reference sequence). The V and J ends lost 5 bases and 1 base respectively, with 8 bases between them. The CDR3 length is 13 residues. In DNA, the CDR3 is TGTGCCAGCAGCGTCGGGGCGAACACTGAAGCTTTCTTT. Its translation: CASSVGANTEAFF.

This clone came up a few times. V is TRBV29-1 and J is TRBJ2-7; D possibly uses TRBD1 or TRBD2 (6 bases each). Germline V gene data show CDR1 as SQVTM and CDR2 as ANQGSEA. The CDR3 has 13 residues. V shed 7 bases and J shed 1 base, with 14 bases lying between them. Written as DNA, the CDR3 is TGCAGCGCGAGGAGGGGGGAGTCCTACGAGCAGTACTTC. Residues: CSARRGESYEQYF.

A few counts support this clone. The CDR3 DNA is TGCGCCAGCAGCCGAGAGGGGATCTCTGGAAACACCATATATTTT. Translation gives CASSREGISGNTIYF. The V call is TRBV4-1, the J call TRBJ1-3; weak D call: TRBD1 (5 bases). This CDR3 has 15 residues. CDR1 and CDR2 (germline): MGHRA, YSYEKL. The V and J ends lost 4 bases and 0 bases respectively, with 10 bases between them.

The table lists this clone with a few counts. The V gene is TRBV10-3, the J gene TRBJ1-2; D not certain. Looked up from germline, CDR1 is ENHRY and CDR2 is SYGVKD. Deletions cut 4 bases from V and 2 bases from J, with 8 bases between. The CDR3 contains 13 residues. For the CDR3, the DNA is TGTGCCATCAGTGGTTCCACGAACTATGGCTACACCTTC. Amino acids: CAISGSTNYGYTF.

This clone was counted a few times. CDR3 sequence reads: CASSRPESASNEKLFF. DNA for the CDR3: TGTGCCAGCAGCCGCCCGGAGTCAGCGAGTAATGAAAAACTGTTTTTT. This chain joins TRBV14 and TRBJ1-4; D is uncertain. Germline CDR1 reads SGHDN; CDR2 reads FVKESK. V was cut by 4 bases and J by 4 bases, with 16 bases left in between. This CDR3 has 16 amino acids.

This clone was counted only a few times. This chain uses TRBV14 with TRBJ1-1; the match to TRBD1 covers 7 bases. CDR3 size: 14 residues. The V gene end was trimmed by 1 base and the J gene end by 8 bases; junction bases not matched to a gene: 7. Per the germline V gene, CDR1 is SGHDN and CDR2 is FVKESK. CDR3 residues: CASSQAARQGEAFF. CDR3 in DNA: TGTGCCAGCAGCCAAGCCGCCCGACAGGGCGAAGCTTTCTTT.

This clone was observed a few times. The J gene is TRBJ1-2, the V gene TRBV7-9; no firm D call. This CDR3 is 13 amino acids long. Trimming removed 0 bases from V and 6 bases from J, with 8 bases in between. Germline CDR1 SEHNR, CDR2 FQNEAQ (reference sequence). The DNA of the CDR3 is TGTGCCAGCAGCTTAGCGTTTAGGGATGGCTACACCTTC. The encoded protein is CASSLAFRDGYTF.

The V gene is TRBV5-4, the J gene TRBJ2-4, with D perhaps matching TRBD1 (5 bases). The V gene's germline CDR1 is SGHNT and CDR2 YYREEE (reference sequence). The CDR3 has 16 amino acids. The V and J ends lost 5 bases and 1 base respectively, with 16 bases between them. CDR3 nucleotide sequence: TGTGCCAGCAGTTACCGACAGACCGGGGCCAAAAACATTCAGTACTTC. Translation gives CASSYRQTGAKNIQYF.

The rearrangement joins TRBV11-3 to TRBJ2-5; no clear D gene. The ends were cut back, 4 bases at V and 3 bases at J, with 6 bases in the middle. The length of the CDR3 is 12 residues. Germline V CDR1 and CDR2: SGHNT, YENEEA. The DNA for the CDR3 is TGTGCCAGCAGCTCCTTCAAAGAGACCCAGTACTTC. Its translation: CASSSFKETQYF. Looking up the rest from reference TRBV11-3 and TRBJ2-5 gives the full variable domain: EAGVVQSPRYKIIEKKQPVAFWCNPISGHNTLYWYLQNLGQGPELLIRYENEEAVDDSQLPKDRFSAERLKGVDSTLKIQPAELGDSAVYLCASSSFKETQYFGPGTRLLVL.

The chain links TRBV7-2 to TRBJ2-2, with D tentatively TRBD2 (5 bases). The CDR3 is 15 residues long. CDR1 and CDR2 from the germline V gene are SGHTA and FQGNSA. V was trimmed by 2 bases and J by 6 bases, leaving 13 bases between them. The CDR3 reads CASSLQSNGAGELFF. The CDR3 bases are TGTGCCAGCAGCTTACAGAGCAACGGGGCCGGGGAGCTGTTTTTT.

In DNA, the CDR3 is TGTGCCAGCAGCTTGGTCACCAAAGAGACCCAGTACTTC. Translating gives CASSLVTKETQYF. The V call is TRBV5-6, the J call TRBJ2-5, with unresolved D. CDR1 and CDR2 from the germline V gene are SGHDT and YYEEEE. CDR3 size: 13 residues. Trimming left V 0 bases short and J 3 bases short, with 6 bases between.

V usage is TRBV18 and J usage is TRBJ2-7, with TRBD1 matching 10 bases. The ends lost 3 bases at V and 6 bases at J; junction bases unmatched: 5. The length of the CDR3 is 14 residues. Per the germline V gene, CDR1 is KGHSH and CDR2 is LQKENI. The CDR3 DNA is TGTGCCAGCTCACCGGGACAGGGGATCGGCGAGCAGTACTTC. The encoded protein is CASSPGQGIGEQYF.

This clone has only a few counts. J is TRBJ2-7 and V is TRBV9; D is ambiguous. Germline CDR1 and CDR2: SGDLS and YYNGEE. The V and J ends lost 4 bases and 0 bases respectively, with 14 bases between them. This CDR3 has 15 amino acids. CDR3 amino acids: CASSTTPSSSYEQYF. The CDR3 DNA follows: TGTGCCAGCAGCACCACCCCATCTAGCTCCTACGAGCAGTACTTC.

The chain couples TRBV20-1 to TRBJ2-7; D is undetermined. The germline CDR1 and CDR2 sequences are DFQATT and SNEGSKA (reference sequence). V dropped 6 bases and J dropped 3 bases, with 9 bases sitting between them. This CDR3 is 11 amino acids long. Here the CDR3 reads CSAPRDYEQYF. In nucleotides, the CDR3 is TGCAGTGCCCCGAGAGACTACGAGCAGTACTTC.

This clone came up a few times. This rearrangement joins TRBV10-1 to TRBJ1-5; D possibly corresponds to TRBD1 (5 bases). Germline CDR1 WNHNN, CDR2 SYGVQD (reference sequence). The CDR3 extends over 13 amino acids. Between the trimmed V and J ends, which lost 3 bases and 4 bases, there was a span of 7 bases. The CDR3 bases are TGCGCCAGCAGTGATCAGGGAAATCAGCCCCAGCATTTT. It is translated as CASSDQGNQPQHF.

Here the CDR3 reads CAWSVDREGEQYF. DNA of the CDR3: TGTGCCTGGAGTGTTGACAGGGAAGGCGAGCAGTACTTC. J is TRBJ2-7 and V is TRBV30, with TRBD1 identical over 7 bases. J gave up 6 bases and V 0 bases, and 5 bases lay outside the gene matches. Germline values: CDR1 GTSNPN, CDR2 SVGIG (reference sequence). CDR3 length: 13 amino acids.

The rearrangement links TRBV7-9 to TRBJ1-1, with no clear D. Trimming left V 5 bases short and J 3 bases short, with 13 bases between. CDR3 length: 14 amino acids. Germline CDR1 and CDR2: SEHNR and FQNEAQ (reference sequence). The CDR3: CASSPSGIDTEAFF. CDR3 coding DNA: TGTGCCAGCAGCCCATCGGGTATTGACACTGAAGCTTTCTTT.

The table lists this clone with a few counts. The chain links TRBV5-1 to TRBJ2-3; D not resolved. CDR1 and CDR2 (germline): SGHRS, YFSETQ. The germline V and J ends were trimmed by 0 bases and 4 bases, with 12 bases remaining between them. The CDR3 runs 15 residues. CDR3 in DNA: TGCGCCAGCAGCTTGGATGGGTTGGGCCCAGATACGCAGTATTTT. Its protein is CASSLDGLGPDTQYF.

The chain combines TRBV6-5 with TRBJ2-1; D unclear. This CDR3 contains 14 residues. V lost 2 bases and J 10 bases, leaving 15 bases between the germline ends. Germline V gives CDR1 MNHEY, CDR2 SVGAGI. The CDR3 DNA reads TGTGCCAGCAGTTACACCCCCCACGCTCAGGAGCAGTTCTTC. Translating gives CASSYTPHAQEQFF.

The J gene is TRBJ1-5, the V gene TRBV9; D may be TRBD1 (5 bases). V was pared by 3 bases and J by 0 bases, with 7 bases between. CDR1 and CDR2 (germline): SGDLS, YYNGEE. There are 14 residues in the CDR3. The DNA of the CDR3 is TGTGCCAGCAGCGCTGGGGCTAGCAATCAGCCCCAGCATTTT. Residues: CASSAGASNQPQHF.

The rearrangement uses TRBV5-6 and TRBJ2-5, with TRBD2 matching 10 bases. V was clipped by 1 base and J by 3 bases; unmatched bases: 0. Germline V lookup: CDR1 SGHDT, CDR2 YYEEEE. The CDR3 contains 14 residues. The CDR3 reads CASSLTSGEETQYF. CDR3 DNA sequence: TGTGCCAGCAGCTTGACTAGCGGGGAAGAGACCCAGTACTTC.

The chain couples TRBV19 to TRBJ2-6, with TRBD1 matching over 9 bases. V shed 3 bases and J 3 bases; nucleotides not matched to a gene: 6. The germline V gene encodes CDR1 LNHDA and CDR2 SQIVND (reference sequence). This CDR3 has 17 amino acids. The CDR3 loop is CASSIGTGIGGANVLTF. The CDR3 nucleotides are TGTGCCAGTAGTATCGGGACAGGGATCGGTGGGGCCAACGTCCTGACTTTC.

V and J are TRBV7-8 and TRBJ2-5, with TRBD2 as a possible D gene (5 bases). This CDR3 is 15 amino acids long. CDR1 SGHVS and CDR2 FQNEAQ come from the germline V gene. The V end was cut by 5 bases, the J end by 1 base, with 14 bases between. The CDR3 sequence: CASSLGATSQETQYF. The CDR3 DNA follows: TGTGCCAGCAGCCTGGGAGCAACCTCCCAAGAGACCCAGTACTTC.

This clone was recorded a few times. This chain links TRBV10-3 with TRBJ2-2; D tentatively reads TRBD1 or TRBD2 (6 bases each). V was cut by 7 bases and J by 5 bases, with 14 bases left in between. The CDR3 covers 14 residues. In germline, CDR1 is ENHRY, CDR2 SYGVKD. The CDR3: CAITHEGGTGELFF. Written as DNA, the CDR3 is TGTGCCATCACTCACGAGGGGGGAACCGGGGAGCTGTTTTTT.